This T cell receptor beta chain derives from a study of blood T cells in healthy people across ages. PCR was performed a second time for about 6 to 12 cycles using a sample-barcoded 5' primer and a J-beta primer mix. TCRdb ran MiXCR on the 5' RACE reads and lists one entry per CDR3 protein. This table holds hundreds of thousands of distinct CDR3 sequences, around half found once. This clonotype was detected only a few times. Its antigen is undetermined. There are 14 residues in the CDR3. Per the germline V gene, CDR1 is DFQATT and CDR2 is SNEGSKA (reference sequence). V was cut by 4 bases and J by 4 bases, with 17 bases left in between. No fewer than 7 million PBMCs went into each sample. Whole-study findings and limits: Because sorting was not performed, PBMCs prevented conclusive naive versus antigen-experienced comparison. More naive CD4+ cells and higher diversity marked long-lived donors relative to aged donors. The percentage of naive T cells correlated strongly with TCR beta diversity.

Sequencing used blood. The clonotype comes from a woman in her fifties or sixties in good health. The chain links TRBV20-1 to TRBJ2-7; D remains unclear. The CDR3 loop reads CSATRAPGKYEQYF. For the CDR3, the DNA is TGCAGTGCTACTCGGGCCCCCGGCAAATACGAGCAGTACTTC.